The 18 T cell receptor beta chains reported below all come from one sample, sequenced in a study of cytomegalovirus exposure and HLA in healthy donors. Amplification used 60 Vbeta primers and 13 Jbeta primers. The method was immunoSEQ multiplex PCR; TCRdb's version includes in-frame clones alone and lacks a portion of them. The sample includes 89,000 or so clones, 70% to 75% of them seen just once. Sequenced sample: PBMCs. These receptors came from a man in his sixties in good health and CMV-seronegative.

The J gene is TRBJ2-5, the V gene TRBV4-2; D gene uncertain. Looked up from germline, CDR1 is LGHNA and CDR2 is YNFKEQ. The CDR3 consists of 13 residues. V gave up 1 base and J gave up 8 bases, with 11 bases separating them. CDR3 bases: TGTGCCAGCAGCCAAGTGGAGTGGAATACCCAGTACTTC. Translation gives CASSQVEWNTQYF.

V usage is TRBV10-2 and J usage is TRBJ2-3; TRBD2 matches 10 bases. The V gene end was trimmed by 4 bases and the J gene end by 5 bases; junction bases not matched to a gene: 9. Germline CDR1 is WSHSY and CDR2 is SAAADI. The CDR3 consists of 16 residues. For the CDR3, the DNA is TGCGCCAGCAGTGTAGCTAGCGGGGGTAGGGGAGATACGCAGTATTTT. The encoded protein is CASSVASGGRGDTQYF.

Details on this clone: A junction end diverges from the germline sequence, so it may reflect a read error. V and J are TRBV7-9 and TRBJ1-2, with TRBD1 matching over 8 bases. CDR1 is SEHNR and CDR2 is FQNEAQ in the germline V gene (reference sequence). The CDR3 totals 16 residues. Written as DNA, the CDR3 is TGTTCCAGCAGCAAGACAGGGGACTATTCGGACTATGGCTACACCTTC. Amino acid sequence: CSSSKTGDYSDYGYTF.

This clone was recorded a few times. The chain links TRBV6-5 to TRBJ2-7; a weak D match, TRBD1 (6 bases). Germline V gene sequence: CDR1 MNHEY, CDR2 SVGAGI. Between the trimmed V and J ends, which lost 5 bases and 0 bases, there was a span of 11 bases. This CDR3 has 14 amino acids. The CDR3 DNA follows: TGTGCCAGCAGTGGATCCAGGGGCTCCTACGAGCAGTACTTC. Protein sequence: CASSGSRGSYEQYF.

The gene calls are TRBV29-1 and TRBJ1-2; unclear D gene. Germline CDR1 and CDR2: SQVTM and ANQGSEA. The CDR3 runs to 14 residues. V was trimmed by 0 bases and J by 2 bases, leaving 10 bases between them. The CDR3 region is CSVEDGRENYGYTF. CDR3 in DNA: TGCAGCGTTGAAGATGGGAGGGAAAACTATGGCTACACCTTC.

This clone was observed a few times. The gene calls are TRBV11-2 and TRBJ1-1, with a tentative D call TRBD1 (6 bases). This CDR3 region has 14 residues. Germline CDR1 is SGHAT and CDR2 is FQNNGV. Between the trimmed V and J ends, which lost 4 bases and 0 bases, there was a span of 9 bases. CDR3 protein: CASSSDRVNTEAFF. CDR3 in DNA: TGTGCCAGCAGCTCGGACAGAGTGAACACTGAAGCTTTCTTT.

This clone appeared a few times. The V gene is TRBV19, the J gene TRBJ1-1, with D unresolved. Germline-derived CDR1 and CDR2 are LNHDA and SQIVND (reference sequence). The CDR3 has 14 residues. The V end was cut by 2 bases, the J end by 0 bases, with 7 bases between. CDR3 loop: CASSIYGLNTEAFF. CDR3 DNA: TGTGCCAGTAGTATATACGGGTTGAACACTGAAGCTTTCTTT. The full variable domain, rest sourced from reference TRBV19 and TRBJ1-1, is DGGITQSPKYLFRKEGQNVTLSCEQNLNHDAMYWYRQDPGQGLRLIYYSQIVNDFQKGDIAEGYSVSREKKESFPLTVTSAQKNPTAFYLCASSIYGLNTEAFFGQGTRLTVV.

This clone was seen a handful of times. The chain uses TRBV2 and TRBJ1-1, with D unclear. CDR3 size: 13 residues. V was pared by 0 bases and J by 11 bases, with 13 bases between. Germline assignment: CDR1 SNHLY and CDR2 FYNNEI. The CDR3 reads CASSEARGGYAFF. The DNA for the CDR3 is TGTGCCAGCAGTGAAGCACGAGGAGGGTACGCTTTCTTT.

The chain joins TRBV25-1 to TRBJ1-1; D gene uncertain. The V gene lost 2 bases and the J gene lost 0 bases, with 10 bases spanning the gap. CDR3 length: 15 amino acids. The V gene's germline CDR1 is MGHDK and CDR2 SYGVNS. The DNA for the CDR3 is TGTGCCAGCAGTGAAACGGGGAGGATGAACACTGAAGCTTTCTTT. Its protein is CASSETGRMNTEAFF.

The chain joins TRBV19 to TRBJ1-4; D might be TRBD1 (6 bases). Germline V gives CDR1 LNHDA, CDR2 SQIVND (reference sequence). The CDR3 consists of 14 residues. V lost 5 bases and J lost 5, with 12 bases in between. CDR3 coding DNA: TGTGCCAGTAGTCTAAGGGGGGGAAATGAAAAACTGTTTTTT. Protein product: CASSLRGGNEKLFF.

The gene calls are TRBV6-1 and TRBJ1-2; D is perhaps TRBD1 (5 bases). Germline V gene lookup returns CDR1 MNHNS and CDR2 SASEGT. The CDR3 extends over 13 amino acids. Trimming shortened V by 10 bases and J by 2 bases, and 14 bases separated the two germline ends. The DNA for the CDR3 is TGTGCCACCCCCGACGGGGGAAACTATGGCTACACCTTC. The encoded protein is CATPDGGNYGYTF.

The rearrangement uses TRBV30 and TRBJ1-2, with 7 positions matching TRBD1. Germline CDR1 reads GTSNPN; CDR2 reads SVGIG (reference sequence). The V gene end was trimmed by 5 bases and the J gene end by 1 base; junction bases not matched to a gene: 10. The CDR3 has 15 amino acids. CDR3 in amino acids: CAWGDSHYVNYGYTF. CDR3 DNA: TGTGCCTGGGGGGACAGTCATTACGTTAACTATGGCTACACCTTC.

The CDR3 coding sequence is TGTGCCAGCAGCCCAATAGACAGGGGCGCATTCACAGATACGCAGTATTTT. Its protein is CASSPIDRGAFTDTQYF. This chain connects TRBV7-9 to TRBJ2-3; 8 bases are shared with TRBD1. Germline V CDR1 and CDR2: SEHNR, FQNEAQ (reference sequence). With V trimmed by 5 bases and J by 2 bases, 12 bases remained unmatched. The CDR3 sequence is 17 residues long.

The CDR3 sequence is CASSKSSGGADEQFF. CDR3 sequence (DNA): TGTGCCAGTAGTAAATCTAGCGGGGGGGCCGATGAGCAGTTCTTC. This sequence joins TRBV19 and TRBJ2-1; 12 bases fit TRBD2. V dropped 4 bases and J dropped 8; count of bases not matched to a gene: 6. The CDR3 is made up of 15 amino acids. Germline-derived CDR1 and CDR2 are LNHDA and SQIVND (reference sequence).

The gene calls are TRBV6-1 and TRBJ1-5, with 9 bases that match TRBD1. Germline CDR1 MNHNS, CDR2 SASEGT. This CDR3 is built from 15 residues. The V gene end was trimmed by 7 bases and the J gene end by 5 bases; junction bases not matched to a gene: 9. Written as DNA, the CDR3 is TGTGCCAGCACCAGACAGGGGGACTTGGATCAGCCCCAGCATTTT. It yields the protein CASTRQGDLDQPQHF.

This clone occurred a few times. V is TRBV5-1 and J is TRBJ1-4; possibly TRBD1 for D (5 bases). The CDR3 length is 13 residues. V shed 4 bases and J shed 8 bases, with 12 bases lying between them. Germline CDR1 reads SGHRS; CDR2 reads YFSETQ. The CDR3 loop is CASSRGGDEKLFF. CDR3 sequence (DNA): TGCGCCAGCAGCCGAGGAGGGGACGAAAAACTGTTTTTT.

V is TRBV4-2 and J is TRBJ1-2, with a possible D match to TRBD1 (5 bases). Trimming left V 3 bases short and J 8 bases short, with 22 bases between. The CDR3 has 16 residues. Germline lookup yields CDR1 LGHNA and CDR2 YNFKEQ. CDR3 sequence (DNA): TGTGCCAGCAGCCAGGACCTCGGGCAGGGAATGTGGGGCTACACCTTC. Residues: CASSQDLGQGMWGYTF.

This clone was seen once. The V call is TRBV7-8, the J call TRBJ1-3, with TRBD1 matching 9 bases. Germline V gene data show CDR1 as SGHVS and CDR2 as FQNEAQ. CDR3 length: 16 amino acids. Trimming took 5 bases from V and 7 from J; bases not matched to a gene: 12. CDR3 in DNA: TGTGCCAGCAGCATCACCGGGGTGGACAGGGGCAACACCATATATTTT. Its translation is CASSITGVDRGNTIYF.